These T cell receptor beta chains were read from a single sample in a study of T cell clonotyping in hematopoietic cell transplantation. Sequencing used immunoSEQ multiplex PCR; TCRdb keeps in-frame clones, though not all of them. The table lists some 17,000 clones, over 75% of them singletons. The material was PBMCs, obtained 100 days after allogeneic stem cell transplant. Receptors originate from a male patient aged 60 to 75 who had an allogeneic stem cell transplant from a related donor, so the T cells may come from the graft donor. Some clones in this sample may be carry-over from other donors' samples. Each CDR3 is given with its conserved first and last residue. The D gene is left open where the match is weak. Not all rows give a size; the values are once, few, many and, for expanded clones, a class.

>-|-|TRBJ1-1|TRBV11-3
TGTGCCAGCAGCCTCGAAGGGAACACTGAAGCTTTCTTT
CASSLEGNTEAFF
>-|TRBD2|TRBJ2-2|TRBV5-5
TGTGCCAGCAGCTTGGCCCGTCTAGCGGGGGGGGGAAACACCGGGGAGCTGTTTTTT
CASSLARLAGGGNTGELFF
>-|-|TRBJ1-4|TRBV7-2
TGTGCCAGCAGCTTACAGAGCTCATTCGGGGAAAAACTGTTTTTT
CASSLQSSFGEKLFF
>-|-|TRBJ1-1|TRBV7-2
TGTGCCAGCAGCGCCGGGCCCCAAGCCCCGAACACTGAAGCTTTCTTT
CASSAGPQAPNTEAFF
>-|-|TRBJ1-1|TRBV6-7
TGTGCCAGCAGTTACCCCGCGGCAGGGTTGGACACTGAAGCTTTCTTT
CASSYPAAGLDTEAFF
>once|TRBD1|TRBJ1-6|TRBV27
TGTGCCAGCAGTGGACAGGGGCCCTCCTATAATTCACCCCTCCACTTT
CASSGQGPSYNSPLHF
>few|TRBD1|TRBJ1-2|TRBV28
TGTGCCAGCAGAAAACAGGGGTTCTATGGCTACACCTTC
CASRKQGFYGYTF
>-|-|TRBJ1-1|TRBV7-2
TGTGCCAGCAGCTTAGTCCTCGGACTGAAGAACACTGAAGCTTTCTTT
CASSLVLGLKNTEAFF
>-|-|TRBJ2-2|TRBV7-3
TGTGCCAGCAGCCAAAGTTTCAGGGGCACCGGGGAGCTGTTTTTT
CASSQSFRGTGELFF
>-|-|TRBJ1-4|TRBV19
TGTGCCAGTAGCATACAAACAACTAATGAAAAACTGTTTTTT
CASSIQTTNEKLFF
>-|TRBD1|TRBJ1-4|TRBV29-1
TGCAGCGTTGAGGGGACAGGGGATCATGAAAAACTGTTTTTT
CSVEGTGDHEKLFF
>-|-|TRBJ2-7|TRBV5-4
TGTGCCAGCAGCTTGGAACAGGGTGGTTTTCTCGAGCAGTACTTC
CASSLEQGGFLEQYF
>-|TRBD2|TRBJ2-3|TRBV27
TGTGCCAGCAGCCCTCTAGCGGGGGGGCCCAGAGATACGCAGTATTTT
CASSPLAGGPRDTQYF
>-|-|TRBJ2-2|TRBV6-1
TGTGCCAGCAGTGAAATTGGCACAGCCGGGGAGCTGTTTTTT
CASSEIGTAGELFF
>-|TRBD1|TRBJ1-5|TRBV12-5
TGTGCTAGTGGCCCCGGGACAGGGGCTTATCAGCCCCAGCATTTT
CASGPGTGAYQPQHF
>-|TRBD1|TRBJ2-7|TRBV28
TGTGCCAGCAGGCAAGGGGGGACAGGGGGGTCCGAGCAGTACTTC
CASRQGGTGGSEQYF
>once|-|TRBJ1-2|TRBV13
TGTGCCAGCAGCTTAGACTTCGGAAACTATGGCTACACCTTC
CASSLDFGNYGYTF
>-|-|TRBJ2-7|TRBV6-5
TGTGCCTCTCGAGTTAAGGGTTCCTACGAGCAGTACTTC
CASRVKGSYEQYF
>-|TRBD1|TRBJ1-1|TRBV5-6
TGTGCCAGCAGCCGAGAGACAGGGCCCTCCGGCACTGAAGCTTTCTTT
CASSRETGPSGTEAFF
>-|-|TRBJ1-2|TRBV28
TGTGCCAGCAGTTTAGATACAGGACAGTATGGCTACACCTTC
CASSLDTGQYGYTF
>-|-|TRBJ2-7|TRBV7-2
TGTGCCAGCAGCTTAATCAACTCCTACGAGCAGTACTTC
CASSLINSYEQYF
>-|-|TRBJ1-1|TRBV7-9
TGTGCCAGCTTCCCAGGGTTCACTGAAGCTTTCTTT
CASFPGFTEAFF
>once|-|TRBJ2-7|TRBV19
TGTGCCAGTAGTATTCGGTCCAATTCCTACGAGCAGTACTTC
CASSIRSNSYEQYF
>once|-|TRBJ1-2|TRBV9
TGTGCCAGCAGCGTAGGGGAAGGCTATGGCTACACCTTC
CASSVGEGYGYTF
>-|-|TRBJ1-5|TRBV7-8
TGTGCCAGCAGCCCCGGGACGGATAGCAATCAGCCCCAGCATTTT
CASSPGTDSNQPQHF
>-|-|TRBJ1-3|TRBV4-3
TGCGCCAGCAGCCAAGACCTTGTACCCGGAAACACCATATATTTT
CASSQDLVPGNTIYF
>-|TRBD2|TRBJ2-3|TRBV7-9
TGTGCCAGCAGCGCCGCCGGGACTAGCGGGGGGCCCGATACGCAGTATTTT
CASSAAGTSGGPDTQYF
>-|-|TRBJ2-5|TRBV30
TGTGCCTGGGGGCGGGGGCGGGCAGAGACCCAGTACTTC
CAWGRGRAETQYF
>-|-|TRBJ2-3|TRBV25-1
TGTGCCAGCAGTGGGCTAAACACAGATACGCAGTATTTT
CASSGLNTDTQYF
>-|-|TRBJ1-2|TRBV9
TGTGCCAGCAGCGCCCGGTCCTTGATTCCCTATGGCTACACCTTC
CASSARSLIPYGYTF
>once|-|TRBJ2-7|TRBV29-1
TGCAGCGTCCGGACTCGATACGAGCAGTACTTC
CSVRTRYEQYF
>-|TRBD1|TRBJ2-2|TRBV7-3
TGTGCCAGCAGCTTAATACAGGGGAACGGGGAGCTGTTTTTT
CASSLIQGNGELFF
>few|-|TRBJ1-5|TRBV19
TGTGCCAGTAGTATAGATGGGGGCAGGGTTCAGCCCCAGCATTTT
CASSIDGGRVQPQHF
>-|TRBD1|TRBJ1-1|TRBV6-6
TGTGCCAGCAGTAGCCGGGACAGGGGACAAACTGAAGCTTTCTTT
CASSSRDRGQTEAFF
>-|-|TRBJ1-2|TRBV19
TGTGCCAGTAGTATCCTCGTGGGCTTGAACTATGGCTACACCTTC
CASSILVGLNYGYTF
>once|-|TRBJ1-3|TRBV7-9
TGTGCCAGCAGCCCCGAACTGGGTGGAAACACCATATATTTT
CASSPELGGNTIYF
>-|-|TRBJ1-2|TRBV4-3
TGCGCCAGCAGCCAAGATCCCAGAGCCTATGGCTACACCTTC
CASSQDPRAYGYTF
>-|-|TRBJ2-2|TRBV4-3
TGCGCCAGCAGCCAAGATCGAAGCAGGGCCGACCTTTACACCGGGGAGCTGTTTTTT
CASSQDRSRADLYTGELFF
>-|-|TRBJ1-2|TRBV19
TGTGCCAGTAGTTCCGACAGTAGCCCCTATGGCTACACCTTC
CASSSDSSPYGYTF
>-|TRBD1|TRBJ1-1|TRBV15
TGTGCCACCAGCAGAGATTATTCTGGGACAGGTAGGGCCACTGAAGCTTTCTTT
CATSRDYSGTGRATEAFF
>-|TRBD1|TRBJ1-2|TRBV11-2
TGTGCCAGCAGCTCCATTGAGATGGGACAGGGGGTAAATGGCTACACCTTC
CASSSIEMGQGVNGYTF
>-|-|TRBJ2-7|TRBV6-6
TGTGCCAGCAGTTACGCGATCGAATACGAGCAGTACTTC
CASSYAIEYEQYF
>-|-|TRBJ1-2|TRBV6-5
TGTGCCAGCAGGGTCAACAGGTTTAGCGGCTACACCTTC
CASRVNRFSGYTF
>-|-|TRBJ1-1|TRBV4-1
TGCGCCAGCAGCCACCGGGACGAGAACACTGAAGCTTTCTTT
CASSHRDENTEAFF
>-|-|TRBJ2-5|TRBV5-4
TGTGCCAGCAGCTTGGAGCCAAACGAAGAGACCCAGTACTTC
CASSLEPNEETQYF
>-|-|TRBJ2-5|TRBV4-3
TGCGCCAGCAGCCCGGTACGGGAGACCCAGTACTTC
CASSPVRETQYF
>-|TRBD1|TRBJ1-2|TRBV28
TGTGCCAGCAGAACCCCCGTGGGACAGGGACCCTACTACTATGGCTACACCTTC
CASRTPVGQGPYYYGYTF
>-|-|TRBJ1-4|TRBV4-3
TGCGCCAGCAGCCAGGACGGTCATGAAAAACTGTTTTTT
CASSQDGHEKLFF